The rows below give T cell receptor beta chains drawn from one sample of a study of shared clonotypes between healthy human individuals. Method: immunoSEQ multiplex PCR; TCRdb's copy keeps in-frame clones and lacks some. Among hundreds of thousands of clones listed, 90% to 95% were seen once. The sequencing input was naive CD8+ T cells sorted from blood. These receptors originate from a young man in good health. Both conserved end residues are part of each CDR3. D genes are given only for firm matches.

CASREIAGLNEQFF TGTGCCAGCAGGGAAATAGCGGGATTGAATGAGCAGTTCTTC TRBJ2-1 TRBV28 TRBD2
CASSYAREQYF TGTGCCAGCAGTTACGCCCGAGAGCAGTACTTC TRBJ2-7 TRBV6-5 -
CASSKGLAKTGELFF TGTGCCAGCAGCAAGGGACTAGCGAAGACCGGGGAGCTGTTTTTT TRBJ2-2 TRBV7-3 TRBD2
CASSAGTGQVYEQYF TGTGCCAGCAGTGCGGGGACAGGGCAAGTCTACGAGCAGTACTTC TRBJ2-7 TRBV6-1 TRBD1
CASRRGQDLYNEQFF TGTGCCAGCAGGAGGGGACAGGATCTCTACAATGAGCAGTTCTTC TRBJ2-1 TRBV25-1 TRBD1
CASSPGRGTHWGTQYF TGTGCCAGCAGCCCAGGGCGGGGGACCCACTGGGGGACCCAGTACTTC TRBJ2-5 TRBV7-2 TRBD2
CASTGSNQPQHF TGTGCCAGCACAGGGAGCAATCAGCCCCAGCATTTT TRBJ1-5 TRBV6-4 -
CASRGTNYGYTF TGTGCCAGCAGAGGGACTAACTATGGCTACACCTTC TRBJ1-2 TRBV28 -
CAWSPGQGNQPQHF TGTGCCTGGAGTCCGGGTCAGGGGAATCAGCCCCAGCATTTT TRBJ1-5 TRBV30 -
CASSLAGGDEKLFF TGTGCCAGCAGCTTAGCGGGGGGCGATGAAAAACTGTTTTTT TRBJ1-4 TRBV7-9 -